Listed below are T cell receptor beta chains from one sample, sequenced in a study of blood T cell repertoires in COVID-19. Generated by immunoSEQ multiplex PCR, the TCRdb table keeps only in-frame clones and is missing some. The table includes some 250,000 clones, over 75% detected once. Sequenced material: peripheral blood. The origin of the receptors is a woman of 80 years or more with acute or convalescent COVID-19. Both conserved end residues are trimmed from each CDR3. Each record gives: clone size, V gene, CDR3 protein. Size is omitted from some rows. Given values are once, few, many or a class for expanded clones.

>-|TRBV19
ASSIQGRPNTGELF
>-|TRBV5-1
ASSWGQGAWNEQF
>-|TRBV20-1
SADRGETQY
>-|TRBV10-3
AISESTSGDDNEQF
>-|TRBV29-1
SVARGSPYEQY
>-|TRBV3-1/TRBV3-2
ASSQDSGGWNEQF
>-|TRBV29-1
SVSWEETQY
>-|TRBV7-9
ASSPGQPNEKLF
>-|TRBV6-1
ASSERSSRGTQY
>-|TRBV30
AWSRGREPRQPRGITDTQY
>once|TRBV2
ASSGLAGGYEQY
>-|TRBV5-6
ASSYPGQGGSPLH
>-|TRBV18
ASSPGRVNEKLF
>-|TRBV30
AWSSGLGNQPQH
>-|TRBV5-4
ASSHPDRGPEAF
>-|TRBV3-1/TRBV3-2
ASSQASGQGASGYT
>-|TRBV6-5
ASTRGLQDTEAF
>-|TRBV18
ASSVGSGTSTGFEQF
>-|TRBV7-8
ASSFRTGGPREQY
>-|TRBV28
ASSLRRFSGNTEAF
>-|TRBV15
ATSRDSGSENIQY
>-|TRBV2
ASSTSTSSVQKLF
>-|TRBV5-1
ASSWGRSSGNTIY
>-|TRBV28
ASSSPDRDGGYT
>-|TRBV5-6
ASSSRQGALGEKLF
>-|TRBV4-1
ASSLGGGNEKLF
>-|TRBV28
ASSFVGAPTLTTGELF
>-|TRBV5-1
ASSILTGGVSDGYT
>once|TRBV3-1/TRBV3-2
ASSRGGNYGYT
>-|TRBV10-1
ASSARTGPEAF
>few|TRBV7-8
ASSFSELGSEQY
>-|TRBV19
ASSHPGGVNTEAF
>-|TRBV11-3
ASSWTSHSEAF
>-|TRBV7-9
ASSHARNTEAF
>few|TRBV4-2
ASSQGRAGGGTDTQY
>-|TRBV7-8
ASSLGPGSYEQY
>-|TRBV5-1
ASSLAAGGGDTQY
>-|TRBV7-9
ASSLGTQGPSNNEQF
>-|TRBV11-2
ASSLGASGRAADTQY
>-|TRBV5-1
ASAREGPRSGANVLT
>-|TRBV5-1
ASSSRGRDGKSSYNSPLH
>-|TRBV7-8
ASSLVTGYTEAF
>-|TRBV6-5
ASSYSPLSYNEQF
>-|TRBV4-1
ASSQDTPLRGTGELF
>-|TRBV5-1
ASLKQASTDTQY
>-|TRBV5-1
ASSPPDRFANEKLF
>-|TRBV2
ASSEVRTQGYT
>-|TRBV19
ASSGGINRETQY
>-|TRBV19
ASSTVRTSGIYEQY
>-|TRBV3-1/TRBV3-2
ASNRGNNEQF